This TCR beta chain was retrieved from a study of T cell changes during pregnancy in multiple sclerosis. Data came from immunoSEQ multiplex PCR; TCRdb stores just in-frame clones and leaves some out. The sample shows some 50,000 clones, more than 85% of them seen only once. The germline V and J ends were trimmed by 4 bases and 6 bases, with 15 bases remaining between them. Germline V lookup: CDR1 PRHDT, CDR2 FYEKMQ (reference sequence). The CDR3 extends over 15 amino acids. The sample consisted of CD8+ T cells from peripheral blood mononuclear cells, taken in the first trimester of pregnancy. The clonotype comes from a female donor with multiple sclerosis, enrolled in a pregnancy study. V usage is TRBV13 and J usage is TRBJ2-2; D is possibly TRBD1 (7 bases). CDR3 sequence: CASSWRGRGAGELFF. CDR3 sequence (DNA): TGTGCCAGCAGCTGGAGGGGGCGAGGGGCCGGGGAGCTGTTTTTT.